The rows below give T cell receptor beta chains drawn from one sample of a study of shared clonotypes between healthy human individuals. The assay was immunoSEQ multiplex PCR, and TCRdb's table has in-frame clones only and misses some. The profile shows around 2.1 million clones, approximately 94% of them singletons. Sequencing used naive CD4+ T cells sorted from blood. These receptors originate from a man between 18 and 29 years old in good health. The CDR3 runs from the conserved cysteine through the conserved F or W. A D gene is named only where the DNA matches it firmly. Only some rows state a clone size, as once, few, many or a class for expanded clones.

v_gene	j_gene	abundance	d_gene	CDR3nt	CDR3aa
TRBV11-2	TRBJ2-7	-	-	TGTGCCAGCAGCCGGGACACGCTCTCCTACGAGCAGTACTTC	CASSRDTLSYEQYF
TRBV9	TRBJ1-2	-	TRBD1	TGTGCCAGCAGCGTGACCCCCTTGGACAGGTCGGGCGGCTACACCTTC	CASSVTPLDRSGGYTF
TRBV10-3	TRBJ1-3	-	TRBD1	TGTGCCATCAGGCCACAGGGGGCCGCTGGAAACACCATATATTTT	CAIRPQGAAGNTIYF
TRBV12-5	TRBJ1-4	-	-	TGTGCTAGTGGTTTGGCACTGGGAAAACTGTTTTTT	CASGLALGKLFF
TRBV7-2	TRBJ2-3	once	-	TGTGCCAGCAGCTTAGCGCTTAGCACAGATACGCAGTATTTT	CASSLALSTDTQYF
TRBV7-2	TRBJ2-3	-	-	TGTGCCAGCAGCTTAACTCGGACTTCGGATACGCAGTATTTT	CASSLTRTSDTQYF
TRBV7-2	TRBJ1-4	once	-	TGTGCCAGCAGCTTAGCTCCTAGTGCCAATGAAAAACTGTTTTTT	CASSLAPSANEKLFF
TRBV18	TRBJ1-4	-	TRBD1	TGTGCCAGCTCACCTTGGACAGGACTTAATGAAAAACTGTTTTTT	CASSPWTGLNEKLFF
TRBV7-8	TRBJ1-5	-	TRBD1	TGTGCCAGCACCCTTAGCGGGGGGACAGGGGGACAGCCCCAGCATTTT	CASTLSGGTGGQPQHF
TRBV30	TRBJ2-1	-	TRBD2	TGTGCCTGGAGTACCGAACTAGCGGGTACCTACAATGAGCAGTTCTTC	CAWSTELAGTYNEQFF
TRBV7-9	TRBJ2-7	-	-	TGTGCCAGCACCCCCAGTGGGATTTTGGCCATGGAGGGGCTGTACTTC	CASTPSGILAMEGLYF
TRBV6-6	TRBJ1-2	-	-	TGTGCCAGCAGTTACTCCGGGGTTTTAAACTATGGCTACACCTTC	CASSYSGVLNYGYTF
TRBV5-1	TRBJ2-2	once	-	TGCGCCAGCAGCTTGCCGACAACAGCGAACACCGGGGAGCTGTTTTTT	CASSLPTTANTGELFF
TRBV19	TRBJ1-6	-	TRBD1	TGTGCCAGTGGGACAGTACCCAGCTCCTATAATTCACCCCTCCACTTT	CASGTVPSSYNSPLHF
TRBV6-6	TRBJ2-7	-	-	TGTGCCAGCACCAAGGAGGGAGCGGCCTACGAGCAGTACTTC	CASTKEGAAYEQYF
TRBV30	TRBJ2-3	once	TRBD2	TGTGCCTGGAGGACTAGCGGCACAGATACGCAGTATTTT	CAWRTSGTDTQYF
TRBV29-1	TRBJ2-7	-	TRBD1	TGCAGCCCACGAAGACAGGGCTGGTACGAGCAGTACTTC	CSPRRQGWYEQYF
TRBV6-6	TRBJ2-5	-	TRBD2	TGTGCCAGCAGGGACGGACTAGCGGGAGGGGGGACCCAGTACTTC	CASRDGLAGGGTQYF